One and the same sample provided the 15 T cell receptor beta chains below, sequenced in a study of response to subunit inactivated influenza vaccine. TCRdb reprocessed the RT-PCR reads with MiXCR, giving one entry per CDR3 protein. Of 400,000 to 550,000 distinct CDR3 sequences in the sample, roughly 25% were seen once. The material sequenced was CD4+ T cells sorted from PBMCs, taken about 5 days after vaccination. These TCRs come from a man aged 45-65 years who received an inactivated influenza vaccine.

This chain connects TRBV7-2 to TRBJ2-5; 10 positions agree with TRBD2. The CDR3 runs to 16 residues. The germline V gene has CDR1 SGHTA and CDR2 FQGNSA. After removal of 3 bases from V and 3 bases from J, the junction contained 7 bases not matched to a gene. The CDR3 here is CASSLSGLAEKETQYF. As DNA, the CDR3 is TGTGCCAGCAGCTTGTCAGGACTAGCGGAAAAAGAGACCCAGTACTTC.

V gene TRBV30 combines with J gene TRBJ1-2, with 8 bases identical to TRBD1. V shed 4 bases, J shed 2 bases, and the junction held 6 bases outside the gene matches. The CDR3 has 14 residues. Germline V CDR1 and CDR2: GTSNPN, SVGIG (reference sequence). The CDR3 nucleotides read TGTGCCTGGACCCGGGACAGGAGAAACTATGGCTACACCTTC. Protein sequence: CAWTRDRRNYGYTF. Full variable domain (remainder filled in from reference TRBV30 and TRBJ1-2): SQTIHQWPATLVQPVGSPLSLECTVEGTSNPNLYWYRQAAGRGLQLLFYSVGIGQISSEVPQNLSASRPQDRQFILSSKKLLLSDSGFYLCAWTRDRRNYGYTFGSGTRLTVV.

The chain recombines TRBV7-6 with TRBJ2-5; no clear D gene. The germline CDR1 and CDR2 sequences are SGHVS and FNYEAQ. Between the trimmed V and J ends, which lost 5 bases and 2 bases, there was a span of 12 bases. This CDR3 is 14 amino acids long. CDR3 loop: CASSLLSLQETQYF. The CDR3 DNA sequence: TGTGCCAGCAGCCTCCTCTCCTTACAAGAGACCCAGTACTTC.

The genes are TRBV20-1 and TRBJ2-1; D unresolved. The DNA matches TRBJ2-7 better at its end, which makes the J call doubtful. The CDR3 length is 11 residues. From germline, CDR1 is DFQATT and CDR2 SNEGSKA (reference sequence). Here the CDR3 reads CSAPQVNEQYF. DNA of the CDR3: TGCAGTGCCCCTCAGGTCAATGAGCAGTACTTC.

The CDR3 nucleotides read TGCAGTGCTAGTGGCAGCGGGGGGGATTCCTACGAGCAGTACTTC. It is translated as CSASGSGGDSYEQYF. The chain recombines TRBV20-1 with TRBJ2-7, with TRBD2 identical over 10 bases. Germline V lookup: CDR1 DFQATT, CDR2 SNEGSKA (reference sequence). The CDR3 covers 15 residues. Trimming at V came to 3 bases and at J to 1 base, leaving 6 bases not matched to a gene.

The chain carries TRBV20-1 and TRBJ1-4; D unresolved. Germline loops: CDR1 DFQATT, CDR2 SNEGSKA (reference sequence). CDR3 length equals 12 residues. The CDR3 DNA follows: TGCAGCACCAGGCAAACTAATGAAAAACTGTTTTTT. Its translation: CSTRQTNEKLFF.

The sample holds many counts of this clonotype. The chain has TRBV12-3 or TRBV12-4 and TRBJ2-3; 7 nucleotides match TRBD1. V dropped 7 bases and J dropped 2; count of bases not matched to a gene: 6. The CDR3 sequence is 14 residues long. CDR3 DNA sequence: TGTGCCAGCACCCCGGGACAGCACACAGATACGCAGTATTTT. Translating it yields CASTPGQHTDTQYF.

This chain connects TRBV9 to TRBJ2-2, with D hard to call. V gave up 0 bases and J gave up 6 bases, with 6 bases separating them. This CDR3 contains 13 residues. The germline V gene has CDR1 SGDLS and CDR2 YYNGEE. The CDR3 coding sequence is TGTGCCAGCAGCGTAGGTGGGGCCGGGGAGCTGTTTTTT. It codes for CASSVGGAGELFF.

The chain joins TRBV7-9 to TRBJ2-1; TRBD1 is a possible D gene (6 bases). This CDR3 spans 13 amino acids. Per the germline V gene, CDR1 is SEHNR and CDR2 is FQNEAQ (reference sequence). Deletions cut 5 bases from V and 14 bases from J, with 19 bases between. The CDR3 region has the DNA TGTGCCAGCAGCCTTAATGACCAGGGGTCGAAGTTCTTC. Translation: CASSLNDQGSKFF.

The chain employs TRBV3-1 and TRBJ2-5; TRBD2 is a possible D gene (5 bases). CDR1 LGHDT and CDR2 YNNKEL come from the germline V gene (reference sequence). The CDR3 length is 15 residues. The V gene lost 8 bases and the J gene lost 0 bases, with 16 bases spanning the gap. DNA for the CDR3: TGTGCCAGCGGGAAGGCGGGCCGCTACCAAGAGACCCAGTACTTC. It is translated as CASGKAGRYQETQYF.

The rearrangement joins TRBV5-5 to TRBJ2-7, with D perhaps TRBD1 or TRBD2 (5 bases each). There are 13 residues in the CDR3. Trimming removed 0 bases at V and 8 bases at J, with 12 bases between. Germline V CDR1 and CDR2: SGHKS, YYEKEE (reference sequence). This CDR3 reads CASSLVGERQQYF. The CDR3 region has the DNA TGTGCCAGCAGCTTGGTGGGGGAAAGACAGCAGTACTTC.

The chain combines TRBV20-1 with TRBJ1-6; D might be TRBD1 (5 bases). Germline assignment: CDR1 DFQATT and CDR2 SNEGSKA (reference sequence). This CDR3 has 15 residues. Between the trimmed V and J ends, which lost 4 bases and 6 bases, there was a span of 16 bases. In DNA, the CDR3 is TGCAGTGCTAACCCAGAGGGGCGAATTAATTCACCCCTCCACTTT. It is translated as CSANPEGRINSPLHF.

The CDR3 loop reads CASSLISGRYEQYF. For the CDR3, the DNA is TGTGCCAGCAGCTTGATCAGCGGGAGATACGAGCAGTACTTC. The V gene is TRBV5-6, the J gene TRBJ2-7; 8 nucleotides agree with TRBD2. This CDR3 spans 14 amino acids. V trimming: 1 base; J trimming: 4 bases; junction bases outside the gene matches: 4. From germline, CDR1 is SGHDT and CDR2 YYEEEE.

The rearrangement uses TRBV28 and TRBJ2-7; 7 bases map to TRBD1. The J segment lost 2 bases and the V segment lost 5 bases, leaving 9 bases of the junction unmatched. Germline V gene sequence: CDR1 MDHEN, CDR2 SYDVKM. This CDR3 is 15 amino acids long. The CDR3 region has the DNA TGTGCCAGCAGTATTCGGACAGGATCTACCTACGAGCAGTACTTC. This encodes CASSIRTGSTYEQYF.

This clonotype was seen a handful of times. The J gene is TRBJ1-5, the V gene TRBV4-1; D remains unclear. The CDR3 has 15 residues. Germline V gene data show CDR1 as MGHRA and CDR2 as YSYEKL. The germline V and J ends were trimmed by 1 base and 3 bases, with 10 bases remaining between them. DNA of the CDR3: TGCGCCAGCAGCCAAGTCGGCACACACAATCAGCCCCAGCATTTT. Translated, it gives CASSQVGTHNQPQHF.